This TCR beta chain stems from a study of post-analysis software for immune sequencing data. Findings and caveats of the study: Multiple sclerosis patients had significantly lower normalized Chao1 diversity than controls. A few TRBV segments (TRBV5-6, TRBV5-1 and TRBV20-1 among them) occurred more frequently in patients than in controls.

The sample holds a few counts of this clonotype. Its antigen remains unknown. Sequencing libraries made from TCR beta cDNA carried unique molecular identifiers. Yield was roughly 0.5 million cDNA molecules from about 0.94 to 9.7 million T cells. TCRdb re-called the PCR reads through MiXCR, storing one row per CDR3 protein. The sample lists a few hundred thousand distinct CDR3 sequences, 30% to 45% seen once, with around an eighth in the top ten. CDR3 length: 11 amino acids. CDR1 is MDHEN, CDR2 SYDVKM, per germline. Trimming shortened V by 5 bases and J by 7 bases, and 8 bases separated the two germline ends.

The source of this sequence is a girl aged 10-17 years with multiple sclerosis. The chain has TRBV28 and TRBJ2-5; D remains unclear. The sample comprised blood. CDR3 DNA: TGTGCCAGCAGTCCGTTTAGGACCCAGTACTTC. This encodes CASSPFRTQYF.